This T cell receptor beta chain was retrieved from a study of blood T cells in healthy people across ages. Study-wide findings and caveats: Estimates of total diversity, which came from one million sequenced T cells, were considered to be underestimates. What prevented conclusive comparison of naive and antigen-experienced cells was that PBMCs were unsorted.

The CDR3 extends over 15 amino acids. Germline V lookup: CDR1 MNHEY, CDR2 SVGAGI. Then a second PCR, running roughly 7 to 11 cycles, was carried out with a sample-barcoded 5' primer and a J-beta primer mix. All samples yielded 2.5 million or more CDR3-containing paired-end reads. MiXCR was run by TCRdb on the 5' RACE reads, yielding one entry per CDR3 protein. The table has about 1.8 million distinct CDR3 sequences, 49% seen once. Comment on this clonotype: What it binds is unknown.

The receptor was derived from a woman in her thirties or forties in good health. V usage is TRBV6-5 and J usage is TRBJ2-7; 9 bases agree with TRBD1. With the DNA end fitting TRBJ2-5 better, the J assignment may be wrong. The sequenced material came from blood. The CDR3: CASKQPQGARETQYF. DNA for the CDR3: TGTGCCAGCAAGCAACCACAGGGGGCGCGGGAGACCCAGTACTTC.